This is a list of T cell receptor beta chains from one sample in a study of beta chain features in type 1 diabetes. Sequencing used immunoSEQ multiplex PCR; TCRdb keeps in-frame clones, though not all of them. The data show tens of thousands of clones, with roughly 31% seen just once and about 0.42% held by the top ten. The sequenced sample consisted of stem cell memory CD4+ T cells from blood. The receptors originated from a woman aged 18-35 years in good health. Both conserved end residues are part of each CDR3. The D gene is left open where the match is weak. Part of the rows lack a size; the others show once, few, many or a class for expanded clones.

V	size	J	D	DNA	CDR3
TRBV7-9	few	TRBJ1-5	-	TGTGCCAGCAGCAAGTTAGGAATCAGGGGCAATCAGCCCCAGCATTTT	CASSKLGIRGNQPQHF
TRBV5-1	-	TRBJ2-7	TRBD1	TGCGCCAGCAGCTTGGGCAGGGGGCGCGAGCAGTACTTC	CASSLGRGREQYF
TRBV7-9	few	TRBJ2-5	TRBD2	TGTGCCAGCAGCTTAGGACTAGCAGAGCCTCAAGAGACCCAGTACTTC	CASSLGLAEPQETQYF
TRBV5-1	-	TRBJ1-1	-	TGCGCCAGCAGCTTGGCAGGGAACACTGAAGCTTTCTTT	CASSLAGNTEAFF
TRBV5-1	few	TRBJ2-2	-	TGCGCCAGCAGCCCCGGTGACACAGGGACCGGGGAGCTGTTTTTT	CASSPGDTGTGELFF
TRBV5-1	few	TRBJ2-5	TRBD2	TGCGCCAGCAGCTTCTCCCCTAGCGGGAGTTGGGAGACCCAGTACTTC	CASSFSPSGSWETQYF
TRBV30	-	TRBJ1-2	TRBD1	TGTGCCTGGAGTAAAGGACAGGGGACCCGCTACACCTTC	CAWSKGQGTRYTF
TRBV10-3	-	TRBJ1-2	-	TGTGCCATCAGTGTGGGGCAGGAAAACTATGGCTACACCTTC	CAISVGQENYGYTF
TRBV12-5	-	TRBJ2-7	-	TGTGCTAGTGGTTTGGTACTCGGTCCTAATTCCAACGAGCAGTACTTC	CASGLVLGPNSNEQYF
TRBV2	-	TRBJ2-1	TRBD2	TGTGCCAGCAAGACCTTAGCGGGAGAACAGTTCTTC	CASKTLAGEQFF
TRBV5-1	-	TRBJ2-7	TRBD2	TGCGCCAGCAGCCCGGGACTAGCGGGGGGGTACGAGCAGTACTTC	CASSPGLAGGYEQYF
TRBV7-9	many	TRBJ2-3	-	TGTGCCAGCAGCGTCCAGGGGACTACGCAGTATTTT	CASSVQGTTQYF
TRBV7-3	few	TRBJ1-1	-	TGTGCCAGCAGCTTAACCGCGGGGATTGAAGCTTTCTTT	CASSLTAGIEAFF
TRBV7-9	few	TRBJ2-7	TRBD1	TGTGCCAGCAGCTTAGAGGGACAGGGCTACGAGCAGTACTTC	CASSLEGQGYEQYF
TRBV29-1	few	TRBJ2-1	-	TGCAGCGTTGGATCACCTTCGTTTGCGTTGATATCCTACAATGAGCAGTTCTTC	CSVGSPSFALISYNEQFF
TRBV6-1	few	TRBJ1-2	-	TGTGCCAGCACTGAGGAGGCGTATGGCTACACCTTC	CASTEEAYGYTF
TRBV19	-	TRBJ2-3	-	TGTGCCAGTCAAGATGGGGGCCAGAACACAGATACGCAGTATTTT	CASQDGGQNTDTQYF
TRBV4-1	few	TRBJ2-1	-	TGCGCCAGCAGCCATACAGGGATTGAGCAGTTCTTC	CASSHTGIEQFF
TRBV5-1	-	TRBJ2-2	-	TGCGCCAGCAGCTCACTTCGGGACACCGGGGAGCTGTTTTTT	CASSSLRDTGELFF
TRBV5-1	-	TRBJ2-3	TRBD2	TGCGCCAGCAGCTTACCGACTAGCGGGCTCACAGATACGCAGTATTTT	CASSLPTSGLTDTQYF
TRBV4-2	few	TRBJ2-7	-	TGTGCCAGCAGCCAAGAACTACAGGCCTACGAGCAGTACTTC	CASSQELQAYEQYF
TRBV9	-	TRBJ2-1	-	TGTGCCAGCAGCGTAGTCTCAGGAGAGGGTGAGCAGTTCTTC	CASSVVSGEGEQFF
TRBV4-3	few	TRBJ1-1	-	TGCGCCAGCAGCCTCCAGGACAGAAAAGACACTGAAGCTTTCTTT	CASSLQDRKDTEAFF
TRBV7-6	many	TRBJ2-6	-	TGTGCCAGCAGCCCCCCAGCGGGCGGGGCCAACGTCCTGACTTTC	CASSPPAGGANVLTF
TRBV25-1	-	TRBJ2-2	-	TGTGCCAGCAGTGAACAGTACACCGGGGAGCTGTTTTTT	CASSEQYTGELFF
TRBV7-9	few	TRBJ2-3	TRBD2	TGTGCCAGCAGCCCCGGGACTAGGGAGGCAGATACGCAGTATTTT	CASSPGTREADTQYF
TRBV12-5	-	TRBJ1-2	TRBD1	TGTGCTAGTGGTTTGCCCCTCGACAGGGGGCATTATGGCTACACCTTC	CASGLPLDRGHYGYTF
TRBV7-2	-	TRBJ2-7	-	TGTGCCAGCAGCTTAAGGGGGTCCCTGGGTGACGAGCAGTACTTC	CASSLRGSLGDEQYF
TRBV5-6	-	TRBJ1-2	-	TGTGCCAGCAGCTTGAGCCCTAACTATGGCTACACCTTC	CASSLSPNYGYTF
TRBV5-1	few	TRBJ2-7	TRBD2	TGCGCCAGCAGCTTGGGGACTAGCGACGAGCAGTACTTC	CASSLGTSDEQYF
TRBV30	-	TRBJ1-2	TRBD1	TGTGCCAGAGACCTCGGGACAGGGGAGGGTGGCTACACCTTC	CARDLGTGEGGYTF
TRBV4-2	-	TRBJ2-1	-	TGTGCCAGCAGCCAAGACCAGAATGAGCAGTTCTTC	CASSQDQNEQFF
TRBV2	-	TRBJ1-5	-	TGTGCCAGCAGTGATTCCTATTCGCGCCAGGCCCCTCAGCATTTT	CASSDSYSRQAPQHF
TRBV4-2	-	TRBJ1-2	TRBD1	TGTGCCAGCAGCCAAGCCTTGGACAGGGAACTTGGCTACACCTTC	CASSQALDRELGYTF
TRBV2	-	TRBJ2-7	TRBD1	TGTGCCAGCAGTCGTCCGGGACAGGGACTCTACGAGCAGTACTTC	CASSRPGQGLYEQYF
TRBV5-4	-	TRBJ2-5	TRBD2	TGTGCCAGCAGCAATCCTTTAGCGGGGGGGGCGCGTGGTGAGACCCAGTACTTC	CASSNPLAGGARGETQYF
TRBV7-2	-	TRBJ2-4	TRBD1	TGTGCCAGCAGCTGGGGACAGGCTGCGGGCATTCAGTACTTC	CASSWGQAAGIQYF
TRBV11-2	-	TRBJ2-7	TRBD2	TGTGCCAGCAGCTCTACTAGCGGGGGGCTCTACGAGCAGTACTTC	CASSSTSGGLYEQYF
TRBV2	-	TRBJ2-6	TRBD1	TGTGCCAGCAGTACAGGGGGCTCTGGGGCCAACGTCCTGACTTTC	CASSTGGSGANVLTF